This TCR beta chain comes out of a study of patients and donors after allogeneic stem cell transplantation. Germline loops: CDR1 SGHRS, CDR2 YFSETQ. Deletions cut 4 bases from V and 8 bases from J, with 19 bases between. CDR3 length equals 15 residues. TCRdb re-analysed the RT-PCR reads in MiXCR, keeping a single row per CDR3 protein. The data hold roughly 940,000 distinct CDR3 sequences, with more than 15% observed a single time. The material sequenced was blood, either unsorted or a sorted T cell fraction (not recorded which). This rearrangement joins TRBV5-1 to TRBJ2-1; D possibly corresponds to TRBD2 (6 bases). This TCR derives from a human donor who was either an allogeneic HSCT recipient or a stem cell or donor lymphocyte infusion donor (not recorded which). It is not recorded whose cells these are; they may come from a transplant donor. The CDR3 sequence: CASSPHRAGTDEQFF. CDR3 in DNA: TGCGCCAGCAGCCCCCATCGGGCGGGAACGGATGAGCAGTTCTTC.